This is a list of T cell receptor beta chains from one sample in a study of Graves' ophthalmopathy and Graves' hyperthyroidism. In TCRdb, the multiplex PCR reads were re-called with MiXCR into one record per CDR3 protein. The top ten hold around 10% of the sample, which has about 210,000 distinct CDR3 sequences, approximately 29% seen once. Sequencing used peripheral blood. The receptors were gathered from a middle-aged man with Graves' ophthalmopathy. Each CDR3 is given with its conserved first and last residue. The D gene is left open where the match is weak. Expanded clones are given a class, and other clones once, few, many or no size at all.

d_call clone_size j_call v_call cdr3_aa cdr3_nt
TRBD2 - TRBJ2-7 TRBV6-2/TRBV6-3 CASSYSMGLALEQYF TGTGCCAGCAGTTACTCGATGGGACTAGCGCTCGAGCAGTACTTC
- many TRBJ1-2 TRBV4-1 CASSQDFSPTYGYTF TGCGCCAGCAGCCAAGACTTCAGCCCCACCTATGGCTACACCTTC
- many TRBJ2-7 TRBV7-9 CASSPRTGAYEQYF TGTGCCAGCAGCCCCCGGACTGGAGCCTACGAGCAGTACTTC
- - TRBJ2-2 TRBV12-3/TRBV12-4 CASSYPLTDTGELFF TGTGCCAGCAGTTACCCACTGACAGACACCGGGGAGCTGTTTTTT
- many TRBJ2-1 TRBV11-2 CASSLDLYEQFF TGTGCCAGCAGCTTAGACCTCTACGAGCAGTTCTTC
TRBD2 many TRBJ2-2 TRBV5-1 CASRTSGTANTGELFF TGCGCCAGCCGTACTAGCGGGACGGCGAACACCGGGGAGCTGTTTTTT
TRBD2 many TRBJ2-7 TRBV28 CASSLSAGGRYEQYF TGTGCCAGCAGTTTATCGGCGGGAGGCAGGTACGAGCAGTACTTC
- many TRBJ2-7 TRBV19 CASSRVMEYEQYF TGTGCCAGTAGTAGGGTGATGGAGTACGAGCAGTACTTC
TRBD1 many TRBJ1-5 TRBV27 CASSPGTGSWSQHF TGTGCCAGCAGTCCCGGGACAGGGTCCTGGTCCCAGCATTTT
TRBD1 few TRBJ2-5 TRBV6-5 CASSYSRQGAYGETQYF TGTGCCAGCAGTTACTCAAGACAGGGGGCGTATGGAGAGACCCAGTACTTC
TRBD2 many TRBJ2-2 TRBV5-1 CASKAGEKGGELFF TGCGCCAGCAAAGCGGGAGAAAAAGGCGGGGAGCTGTTTTTT
TRBD2 - TRBJ2-2 TRBV11-1 CASRPGLAGAVGELFF TGTGCCAGCAGACCAGGACTAGCGGGAGCGGTCGGGGAGCTGTTTTTT